The 30 T cell receptor beta chains below come from one sample, sequenced in a study of patients and donors after allogeneic stem cell transplantation. TCRdb redid the calling of the RT-PCR reads with MiXCR, one entry per CDR3 protein. The top ten hold under 6.5% of the sample, which has about 960,000 distinct CDR3 sequences, 18% seen once. The sequenced material came from blood, either unsorted or a sorted T cell fraction (not recorded which). The receptors come from a human donor who was either an allogeneic HSCT recipient or a stem cell or donor lymphocyte infusion donor (not recorded which). It is not recorded whose cells these are; they may come from a transplant donor.

This clonotype has a handful of counts. The chain carries TRBV15 and TRBJ1-1; no clear D. The CDR3 totals 12 residues. The germline CDR1 and CDR2 sequences are LNHNV and YYDKDF (reference sequence). Deletions cut 1 base from V and 7 bases from J, with 7 bases between. The CDR3 coding sequence is TGTGCCACCAGCAGAGGGGGAATTGAAGCTTTCTTT. It encodes CATSRGGIEAFF.

The chain employs TRBV20-1 and TRBJ2-5; 10 bases match TRBD1. Germline lookup yields CDR1 DFQATT and CDR2 SNEGSKA (reference sequence). Germline trimming cut 6 bases from V and 5 bases from J; bases unmatched to any gene: 12. The CDR3 has 15 amino acids. CDR3: CSALATGTGVETQYF. The DNA of the CDR3 is TGCAGTGCCCTAGCTACCGGGACAGGGGTGGAGACCCAGTACTTC.

The sample holds many counts of this clonotype. This chain joins TRBV12-3 or TRBV12-4 and TRBJ1-6; no clear D gene. This CDR3 has 16 amino acids. Trimming pared 2 bases from V and 5 bases from J, leaving 13 bases between. The CDR3 protein is CASSLMLAENNSPLHF. CDR3 DNA: TGTGCCAGCAGTTTAATGTTGGCGGAGAATAATTCACCCCTCCACTTT.

The CDR3, as DNA: TGTGCCAGCAGTTACCTCCGGACAGGGCAAAGAGGGAACACTGAAGCTTTCTTT. It translates to CASSYLRTGQRGNTEAFF. The chain uses TRBV6-2 or TRBV6-3 and TRBJ1-1; 8 bases are shared with TRBD1. J lost 1 base, V lost 2 bases, and 12 bases had no gene match. Germline V gene sequence: CDR1 MNHEY, CDR2 SVGEGT. The CDR3 is made up of 18 amino acids.

This clonotype was counted many times. This chain uses TRBV12-3 or TRBV12-4 with TRBJ1-5; D ambiguous. The CDR3 is 15 residues long. Trimming took off 1 base at V and 4 bases at J, with 11 bases between the two ends. The CDR3 DNA reads as TGTGCCAGCAGTTTAGACCTGGGCCCAAATCAGCCCCAGCATTTT. The encoded protein is CASSLDLGPNQPQHF.

This clonotype was seen a few times. CDR3 bases: TGCGCCAGCAGCTTGACAGGGTATGCGGCTTTCTTT. Translated: CASSLTGYAAFF. This chain joins TRBV5-1 and TRBJ1-1; possible D gene TRBD1, 6 bases. The CDR3 runs to 12 residues. Trimming stripped 1 base from V and 11 bases from J, with 12 bases between. Germline lookup yields CDR1 SGHRS and CDR2 YFSETQ.

This clonotype turned up a few times. This chain joins TRBV29-1 and TRBJ1-1; perhaps TRBD1 as D (6 bases). Trimming stripped 4 bases from V and 5 bases from J, with 11 bases between. CDR1 is SQVTM, CDR2 ANQGSEA, per germline. There are 12 residues in the CDR3. The CDR3: CSVGEGGTEAFF. CDR3 bases: TGCAGCGTTGGTGAAGGGGGGACTGAAGCTTTCTTT.

J is TRBJ1-1 and V is TRBV12-3 or TRBV12-4, with a possible D match to TRBD1 (6 bases). The V gene lost 0 bases and the J gene lost 6 bases, with 17 bases spanning the gap. The CDR3 contains 16 residues. The CDR3 loop is CASSLALRGGGPEAFF. CDR3 sequence (DNA): TGTGCCAGCAGTTTAGCGCTAAGAGGGGGAGGGCCTGAAGCTTTCTTT.

The chain uses TRBV3-1 and TRBJ1-1, with 9 bases matching TRBD1. J was trimmed by 6 bases and V by 8 bases; bases with no gene match: 10. The CDR3 is 14 residues long. Germline V lookup: CDR1 LGHDT, CDR2 YNNKEL (reference sequence). CDR3 amino acids: CASRSARQGAEAFF. The CDR3 DNA reads TGTGCCAGCCGGTCCGCAAGACAGGGGGCTGAAGCTTTCTTT.

A few counts support this clonotype. This sequence joins TRBV27 and TRBJ1-1; no firm D call. The germline V and J ends were trimmed by 4 bases and 4 bases, with 10 bases remaining between them. Germline CDR1 MNHEY, CDR2 SMNVEV (reference sequence). CDR3 length: 13 residues. CDR3 DNA sequence: TGTGCCAGCAGTTATGACTCCGCCACTGAAGCTTTCTTT. Translating gives CASSYDSATEAFF.

This clonotype was recorded many times. The CDR3 sequence: CASSQGESATNEKLFF. The CDR3, as DNA: TGTGCCAGCAGCCAAGGAGAGTCAGCAACTAATGAAAAACTGTTTTTT. This sequence joins TRBV4-2 and TRBJ1-4; D remains unclear. The CDR3 contains 16 residues. V lost 1 base, J lost 0 bases, and 9 bases lay in between. CDR1 and CDR2 from the germline V gene are LGHNA and YNFKEQ.

This clonotype showed up many times. The chain uses TRBV7-3 and TRBJ1-5; no firm D call. The ends were cut back, 5 bases at V and 1 base at J, with 12 bases in the middle. The CDR3 runs to 15 residues. Looked up from germline, CDR1 is SGHTA and CDR2 is FQGTGA. For the CDR3, the DNA is TGTGCCAGCAGCCCCCGCCTTCGGAGCAATCAGCCCCAGCATTTT. Translation gives CASSPRLRSNQPQHF.

On this clonotype itself: This may come from a read error, since a much larger clone is one base off. The J gene is TRBJ1-2, the V gene TRBV12-3 or TRBV12-4; D is ambiguous. CDR3 length: 13 residues. The germline V and J ends were trimmed by 2 bases and 2 bases, with 6 bases remaining between them. CDR3 coding DNA: TGTGCCAGCAGTTTAAGGCTGAACTATGGCTACACCTTC. It yields the protein CASSLRLNYGYTF.

This clonotype was counted a few times. The genes are TRBV24-1 and TRBJ2-1, with unresolved D. V lost 0 bases and J lost 7, with 9 bases in between. CDR1 is KGHDR and CDR2 is SFDVKD in the germline V gene. The CDR3 totals 14 residues. This CDR3 is CATSDLKVGNEQFF. In DNA, the CDR3 is TGTGCCACCAGTGATTTGAAGGTCGGGAATGAGCAGTTCTTC.

The V call is TRBV9, the J call TRBJ2-1; the D gene is possibly TRBD1 (6 bases). CDR3 length: 15 amino acids. Germline V gene sequence: CDR1 SGDLS, CDR2 YYNGEE. V was trimmed by 1 base and J by 7 bases, leaving 15 bases between them. CDR3 loop: CASSVHNRENNEQFF. The CDR3 DNA reads TGTGCCAGCAGCGTACATAACAGGGAAAATAATGAGCAGTTCTTC.

This clonotype was seen a few times. The chain combines TRBV29-1 with TRBJ2-4, with 7 nucleotides matching TRBD2. Unmatched junction bases numbered 11, after V lost 6 bases and J lost 9 bases. The CDR3 has 13 residues. CDR1 and CDR2 (germline): SQVTM, ANQGSEA. In DNA, the CDR3 is TGCAGCGTATGGGAGGGGTTGACCAGCATTCAGTACTTC. Translating it yields CSVWEGLTSIQYF.

The CDR3 nucleotides are TGCAGTGCTAGAGATTTACTAGCCGCAGATACGCAGTATTTT. Protein sequence: CSARDLLAADTQYF. The gene calls are TRBV20-1 and TRBJ2-3; tentatively, D is TRBD2 (6 bases). The CDR3 is made up of 14 amino acids. Germline-derived CDR1 and CDR2 are DFQATT and SNEGSKA (reference sequence). Trimming removed 0 bases from V and 4 bases from J, with 11 bases in between.

The chain links TRBV20-1 to TRBJ1-3, with a possible D match to TRBD1 (5 bases). Germline-derived CDR1 and CDR2 are DFQATT and SNEGSKA (reference sequence). V was shortened by 1 base and J by 0 bases, with 10 bases between the two germline ends. This CDR3 is built from 15 residues. CDR3 DNA: TGCAGTGCTAGAGCTGGGACCCCCTCTGGAAACACCATATATTTT. Translating it yields CSARAGTPSGNTIYF.

This clonotype has just a few counts. The chain is built from TRBV5-1 and TRBJ1-2; weak D call: TRBD1 (5 bases). Per germline, CDR1 SGHRS and CDR2 YFSETQ. The ends were cut back, 4 bases at V and 5 bases at J, with 12 bases in the middle. The CDR3 runs to 13 residues. The CDR3 bases are TGCGCCAGCAGCGCTGGGGCGGAATATGGCTACACCTTC. Its protein is CASSAGAEYGYTF.

This clonotype appeared a few times. The chain has TRBV20-1 and TRBJ2-1; 9 nucleotides agree with TRBD2. Per germline, CDR1 DFQATT and CDR2 SNEGSKA (reference sequence). This CDR3 is 14 amino acids long. The V segment lost 3 bases and the J segment 4 bases; nucleotides outside the gene matches: 4. Here the CDR3 DNA reads TGCAGTGCTAGTAGCGGGAGCTTTTACAATGAGCAGTTCTTC. Its translation: CSASSGSFYNEQFF.

V gene TRBV6-1 combines with J gene TRBJ2-1; tentative D call: TRBD2 (5 bases). Germline V gene data show CDR1 as MNHNS and CDR2 as SASEGT. V lost 5 bases to trimming and J lost 3 bases, with 11 bases between them. This CDR3 is built from 14 residues. DNA of the CDR3: TGTGCCAGCAGTCAAGGACTCAACTACAATGAGCAGTTCTTC. It is translated as CASSQGLNYNEQFF.

This clonotype was counted only a few times. One junction end disagrees with the germline gene, perhaps due to a read error. The chain joins TRBV18 to TRBJ2-5; D is unresolved. The CDR3 is made up of 15 amino acids. The germline CDR1 and CDR2 sequences are KGHSH and LQKENI. The CDR3 sequence: CASSPPSKGPETQYF. The CDR3 region has the DNA TGTGCCAGCTCCCCACCCTCCAAGGGCCCAGAGACCCAGTACTTC.

This clonotype was detected only a few times. V and J are TRBV5-1 and TRBJ2-7; 9 bases map to TRBD1. CDR1 SGHRS and CDR2 YFSETQ come from the germline V gene. V shed 4 bases and J 3 bases; nucleotides not matched to a gene: 8. The CDR3 totals 15 residues. The chain's CDR3 is CASSPRTGEDYEQYF. CDR3 sequence (DNA): TGCGCCAGCAGCCCCCGGACAGGGGAGGACTACGAGCAGTACTTC.

This clonotype showed up just a few times. This rearrangement joins TRBV24-1 to TRBJ2-2, with D perhaps matching TRBD2 (5 bases). This CDR3 has 13 residues. V was cut by 2 bases and J by 9 bases, with 9 bases left in between. The germline V gene has CDR1 KGHDR and CDR2 SFDVKD. The CDR3 bases are TGTGCCACCAGTGATTACACTAGGCGGGAGCTGTTTTTT. Amino acids: CATSDYTRRELFF.

With respect to this clonotype: A much bigger clone sits one base away, suggesting this may be a read error. This chain links TRBV12-3 or TRBV12-4 with TRBJ2-1, with D uncertain. The CDR3 runs 17 residues. CDR3 bases: TGTTCCAGCAGTTTCCGACACTTCGCCAGCTCCTACAATGAGCAGTTCTTC. This sequence encodes CSSSFRHFASSYNEQFF.

This clonotype was recorded a few times. This chain links TRBV12-3 or TRBV12-4 with TRBJ2-5; 7 bases line up with TRBD1. The V and J ends lost 5 bases and 4 bases, in that order; junction bases with no gene match: 7. The CDR3 length is 14 residues. In DNA, the CDR3 is TGTGCCAGCAGTCATCAACAGGGGTTAGAGACCCAGTACTTC. Amino acids: CASSHQQGLETQYF.

The chain recombines TRBV19 with TRBJ2-1; D ambiguous. There are 11 residues in the CDR3. CDR1 and CDR2 (germline): LNHDA, SQIVND (reference sequence). Trimming removed 1 base at V and 9 bases at J, with 4 bases between. CDR3 DNA: TGTGCCAGTAGTATAGCGCGTGAGCAGTTCTTC. Translating gives CASSIAREQFF.

This chain uses TRBV7-6 with TRBJ2-2; the match to TRBD2 covers 11 bases. CDR3 length: 17 residues. After removal of 3 bases from V and 3 bases from J, the junction contained 6 bases not matched to a gene. Germline V gene data show CDR1 as SGHVS and CDR2 as FNYEAQ. CDR3 amino acids: CASSLVAGGPDTGELFF. The CDR3 DNA follows: TGTGCCAGCAGCTTGGTAGCGGGAGGGCCCGACACCGGGGAGCTGTTTTTT. Filled out from reference TRBV7-6 and TRBJ2-2, the complete variable domain reads GAGVSQSPRYKVTKRGQDVALRCDPISGHVSLYWYRQALGQGPEFLTYFNYEAQQDKSGLPNDRFSAERPEGSISTLTIQRTEQRDSAMYRCASSLVAGGPDTGELFFGEGSRLTVL.

This chain joins TRBV7-9 and TRBJ2-3; no clear D. The CDR3 totals 11 residues. Per germline, CDR1 SEHNR and CDR2 FQNEAQ (reference sequence). V was trimmed by 7 bases and J by 4 bases, leaving 6 bases between them. The CDR3: CASTPSDTQYF. The CDR3 DNA reads as TGTGCCAGCACGCCATCAGATACGCAGTATTTT.

This clonotype was detected a few times. In DNA, the CDR3 is TGTGCCAGCAGCCGCCGAACTAGCGGGAGAGAAGGCGAGCAGTACTTC. Translated, it gives CASSRRTSGREGEQYF. The genes are TRBV3-1 and TRBJ2-7; TRBD2 matches 11 bases. Unmatched junction bases numbered 11, after V lost 4 bases and J lost 6 bases. The germline gives CDR1 LGHDT, CDR2 YNNKEL (reference sequence). The CDR3 spans 16 residues.